This T cell receptor beta chain appears in the sequencing data of a study of blood T cell repertoires in COVID-19. About the study: The study drew acute and convalescent COVID-19 samples from the United States, Italy and Spain.

V lost 4 bases and J lost 5; bases outside the gene matches: 7. CDR1 MNHEY and CDR2 SMNVEV come from the germline V gene (reference sequence). This CDR3 contains 15 residues. Original data processing: Counts of nucleated cells, estimated from reference gene primer amplification, were obtained. Profiling relied on immunoSEQ multiplex PCR, and the TCRdb table lists in-frame clones only, not all of them. The V and J calls and clone size were taken over from that table, and D and trimming were inferred from the DNA. Of a few hundred thousand clones in the sample, around 90% were seen once. The chain joins TRBV27 to TRBJ1-5; the match to TRBD1 covers 8 bases. The sequence was collected from a man between 18 and 35 years old with COVID-19, enrolled during active disease. The sequencing sample was made of peripheral blood. Here the CDR3 reads CASSSGQGAYQPQHF. The CDR3 region has the DNA TGTGCCAGCAGTTCAGGACAGGGCGCCTATCAGCCCCAGCATTTT.